The 3 T cell receptor beta chains below come from one sample, sequenced in a study of blood T cell repertoires in COVID-19. Measured with immunoSEQ multiplex PCR; TCRdb has only the in-frame clones, and not every one. The sample has 200,000 to 250,000 clones; over 75% are singletons. What was sequenced was peripheral blood. All receptors come from a man aged 40-50 years with active or convalescent COVID-19.

The chain combines TRBV5-6 with TRBJ1-4; D perhaps matches TRBD1 (6 bases). The CDR3 length is 15 residues. The germline gives CDR1 SGHDT, CDR2 YYEEEE. Deletions cut 4 bases from V and 5 bases from J, with 15 bases between. The CDR3 loop is CASSARQALNEKLFF. As DNA, the CDR3 is TGTGCCAGCAGCGCGCGACAGGCGCTGAATGAAAAACTGTTTTTT.

The chain links TRBV28 to TRBJ2-6; D gene uncertain. Trimming removed 6 bases at V and 3 bases at J, with 12 bases between. The CDR3 length is 15 residues. Looked up from germline, CDR1 is MDHEN and CDR2 is SYDVKM. CDR3 nucleotides: TGTGCCAGCAGCCCCCCCGCAGGTGGGGCCAACGTCCTGACTTTC. This gives the protein CASSPPAGGANVLTF.

V usage is TRBV5-4 and J usage is TRBJ1-6; 7 bases are shared with TRBD1. The ends lost 4 bases at V and 0 bases at J; junction bases unmatched: 7. The V gene's germline CDR1 is SGHNT and CDR2 YYREEE (reference sequence). The CDR3 is made up of 17 amino acids. CDR3 in amino acids: CASSIKTGSSYNSPLHF. In DNA, the CDR3 is TGTGCCAGCAGCATAAAGACAGGGAGCTCCTATAATTCACCCCTCCACTTT.